One sample yielded the 25 T cell receptor beta chains listed below, sequenced in a study of blood T cells in healthy people across ages. Primed by a sample-barcoded 5' primer and a J-beta primer mix, a second PCR proceeded for roughly 6 to 12 cycles. In TCRdb, the 5' RACE reads were re-called with MiXCR into one record per CDR3 protein. The data hold over 1,500,000 distinct CDR3 sequences, with about 50% observed a single time. The sequenced sample consisted of blood. These receptors came from a woman aged 40 to 50 in good health.

V gene TRBV27 combines with J gene TRBJ1-1; D unclear. There are 13 residues in the CDR3. Germline V gene lookup returns CDR1 MNHEY and CDR2 SMNVEV (reference sequence). Trimming pared 3 bases from V and 4 bases from J, leaving 9 bases between. CDR3 region: CASSFGRSTEAFF. The CDR3 bases are TGTGCCAGCAGTTTCGGGCGTTCCACTGAAGCTTTCTTT.

This clonotype has a count of ten or more. The V gene is TRBV7-2, the J gene TRBJ2-5; D perhaps matches TRBD1 (6 bases). The end of the DNA aligns better with TRBJ2-7, so the J call may be wrong. Germline V gene lookup returns CDR1 SGHTA and CDR2 FQGNSA. The CDR3 contains 13 residues. In nucleotides, the CDR3 is TGTGCCAGCAGCCGAGGGACAACGAACGAGCAGTACTTC. This translates into CASSRGTTNEQYF.

The genes are TRBV9 and TRBJ1-4; unclear D gene. This CDR3 has 12 residues. Trimming removed 2 bases at V and 12 bases at J, with 11 bases between. Germline CDR1 and CDR2: SGDLS and YYNGEE. CDR3 nucleotides: TGTGCCAGCAGCGTTTCGTTCGGAGAACTGTTTTTT. Translating it yields CASSVSFGELFF.

V usage is TRBV11-2 and J usage is TRBJ2-3; 11 bases are a match to TRBD2. The CDR3 totals 18 residues. Losses at the gene ends were 1 base for V and 0 bases for J; bases not matched to a gene: 6. Per the germline V gene, CDR1 is SGHAT and CDR2 is FQNNGV. The CDR3: CASSLAKLAGASTDTQYF. For the CDR3, the DNA is TGTGCCAGCAGCTTAGCTAAACTAGCGGGGGCTAGCACAGATACGCAGTATTTT.

The CDR3, as DNA: TGTGCCAGCAGTTACGGGGGGCCGTCGGGGCCCCAGCATTTT. This translates into CASSYGGPSGPQHF. The chain combines TRBV6-2 or TRBV6-3 with TRBJ1-5; D is possibly TRBD1 (6 bases). From germline, CDR1 is MNHEY and CDR2 SVGEGT. Between the trimmed V and J ends, which lost 2 bases and 9 bases, there was a span of 14 bases. The CDR3 has 14 residues.

The chain couples TRBV6-1 to TRBJ2-1; unclear D gene. Trimming removed 2 bases at V and 0 bases at J, with 5 bases between. This CDR3 is 14 amino acids long. CDR1 and CDR2 (germline): MNHNS, SASEGT. The CDR3 region has the DNA TGTGCCAGCAGTGAATTCTCCTCCTACAATGAGCAGTTCTTC. Its protein is CASSEFSSYNEQFF.

The genes are TRBV12-3 or TRBV12-4 and TRBJ1-1; D perhaps matches TRBD1 (6 bases). CDR3 length equals 16 residues. V dropped 6 bases and J dropped 3 bases, with 20 bases sitting between them. The CDR3 nucleotides are TGTGCCAGCAGACAGGATTCAGGGGTCTCTGACACTGAAGCTTTCTTT. Translating gives CASRQDSGVSDTEAFF.

This clonotype has only one observation. The J gene is TRBJ2-1, the V gene TRBV6-5; 15 bases line up with TRBD2. From germline, CDR1 is MNHEY and CDR2 SVGAGI. This CDR3 spans 18 amino acids. The trim removed 2 bases at V and 13 bases at J, leaving 15 bases unmatched. CDR3 coding DNA: TGTGCCAGCAGTTACCCCGGGACTAGCGGGGGGCTCCAAGAGACCCAGTTCTTC. This codes for CASSYPGTSGGLQETQFF.

This sequence joins TRBV25-1 and TRBJ1-2; D ambiguous. Trimming took off 7 bases at V and 3 bases at J, with 9 bases between the two ends. This CDR3 has 12 amino acids. Germline V CDR1 and CDR2: MGHDK, SYGVNS. In DNA form, the CDR3 reads TGTGCCAGCACGGGTCTGGACTATGGCTACACCTTC. Its translation: CASTGLDYGYTF.

This clonotype was counted only a few times. The rearrangement uses TRBV27 and TRBJ1-2; 7 positions match TRBD1. Trimming removed 4 bases from V and 8 bases from J; junction bases left unmatched: 13. The CDR3 spans 15 residues. CDR1 MNHEY and CDR2 SMNVEV come from the germline V gene (reference sequence). For the CDR3, the DNA is TGTGCCAGCAGTTCCTCGGACAGGCCTCCCTTCGGCTACACCTTC. Residues: CASSSSDRPPFGYTF.

This rearrangement joins TRBV12-3 or TRBV12-4 to TRBJ1-2; perhaps TRBD1 as D (6 bases). The CDR3 is made up of 13 amino acids. V was clipped by 4 bases and J by 8 bases, with 14 bases between them. The CDR3 DNA follows: TGTGCCAGCAGTTCTCCACCTACAGGGGGCTACACCTTC. Protein sequence: CASSSPPTGGYTF.

This sequence joins TRBV29-1 and TRBJ1-3; no clear D gene. Deletions cut 6 bases from V and 0 bases from J, with 3 bases between. The CDR3 has 11 amino acids. Germline CDR1 and CDR2: SQVTM and ANQGSEA. The CDR3 bases are TGCAGCGTCGACTCTGGAAACACCATATATTTT. Amino acids: CSVDSGNTIYF. The variable domain in full, completed from reference TRBV29-1 and TRBJ1-3, reads SAVISQKPSRDICQRGTSLTIQCQVDSQVTMMFWYRQQPGQSLTLIATANQGSEATYESGFVIDKFPISRPNLTFSTLTVSNMSPEDSSIYLCSVDSGNTIYFGEGSWLTVV.

V usage is TRBV3-1 and J usage is TRBJ2-7; TRBD1 agrees at 8 bases. V trimming: 6 bases; J trimming: 5 bases; junction bases outside the gene matches: 12. The CDR3 extends over 15 amino acids. Germline CDR1 is LGHDT and CDR2 is YNNKEL (reference sequence). This chain's CDR3 is CASSYLNRGNHEQYF. Here the CDR3 DNA reads TGTGCCAGCAGTTACCTGAACAGGGGGAATCACGAGCAGTACTTC.

The rearrangement links TRBV6-5 to TRBJ1-6, with no clear D. This CDR3 has 16 residues. Deletions cut 3 bases from V and 0 bases from J, with 9 bases between. Germline CDR1 is MNHEY and CDR2 is SVGAGI. The CDR3 spells CASSYQESSYNSPLHF. For the CDR3, the DNA is TGTGCCAGCAGTTATCAGGAAAGCTCCTATAATTCACCCCTCCACTTT.

The chain couples TRBV4-3 to TRBJ2-5; 11 bases agree with TRBD1. The germline V gene has CDR1 LGHNA and CDR2 YSLEER. Germline trimming cut 0 bases from V and 5 bases from J; bases unmatched to any gene: 17. This CDR3 region has 20 residues. The CDR3 sequence: CASSQDPAPRTGGGRETQYF. In DNA form, the CDR3 reads TGCGCCAGCAGCCAAGATCCTGCCCCTAGGACAGGGGGCGGTCGGGAGACCCAGTACTTC.

A few counts support this clonotype. The chain links TRBV7-2 to TRBJ2-1; a possible D gene is TRBD1 (5 bases). Germline CDR1 and CDR2: SGHTA and FQGNSA. The CDR3 length is 14 residues. Trimming removed 1 base at V and 8 bases at J, with 12 bases between. CDR3 region: CASSLDYRRDEQFF. CDR3 bases: TGTGCCAGCAGCTTAGACTACAGGCGAGATGAGCAGTTCTTC.

This clonotype is a singleton in its sample. The chain joins TRBV5-6 to TRBJ2-2, with 7 bases fitting TRBD1. The CDR3 consists of 16 residues. The V gene end was trimmed by 3 bases and the J gene end by 4 bases; junction bases not matched to a gene: 9. CDR1 is SGHDT and CDR2 is YYEEEE in the germline V gene. The CDR3 coding sequence is TGTGCCAGCAGCTCAACCGGGACAGACATCACCGGGGAGCTGTTTTTT. The encoded protein is CASSSTGTDITGELFF.

The table lists this clonotype with a few counts. V and J are TRBV6-5 and TRBJ2-5; no clear D gene. V was pared by 6 bases and J by 2 bases, with 13 bases between. The CDR3 runs to 14 residues. The germline V gene has CDR1 MNHEY and CDR2 SVGAGI. CDR3 bases: TGTGCCAGCAGCAAATATCTGGTGCAAGAGACCCAGTACTTC. It encodes CASSKYLVQETQYF.

The CDR3 loop reads CASSLAFSLAGISTDTQYF. CDR3 in DNA: TGTGCCAGCAGCTTGGCTTTCAGTCTAGCGGGGATTAGCACAGATACGCAGTATTTT. The V call is TRBV5-6, the J call TRBJ2-3; 9 bases agree with TRBD2. After removal of 0 bases from V and 0 bases from J, the junction contained 11 bases not matched to a gene. There are 19 residues in the CDR3. CDR1 SGHDT and CDR2 YYEEEE come from the germline V gene.

The chain combines TRBV3-1 with TRBJ2-4, with D perhaps matching TRBD1 (6 bases). The J call may be mistaken, given a closer DNA end match to TRBJ2-7. The germline V gene has CDR1 LGHDT and CDR2 YNNKEL (reference sequence). CDR3 length equals 16 residues. The CDR3 DNA reads as TGTGCCAGCAGCCAACACTCAGGGCGCTACAGGGTCGAGCAGTACTTC. It yields the protein CASSQHSGRYRVEQYF.

CDR3 bases: TGCGCCAGCAGCCTCGTCGTTTCGGGACAGCCATCCTACGAGCAGTACTTC. Its translation is CASSLVVSGQPSYEQYF. The rearrangement links TRBV4-1 to TRBJ2-7; TRBD1 matches at 7 bases. This CDR3 region has 17 residues. CDR1 MGHRA and CDR2 YSYEKL come from the germline V gene. J was trimmed by 1 base and V by 4 bases; bases with no gene match: 13.

The J gene is TRBJ2-4, the V gene TRBV14; either TRBD1 or TRBD2 may fit D (7 bases each). The length of the CDR3 is 20 residues. V was clipped by 0 bases and J by 0 bases, with 21 bases between them. CDR1 is SGHDN, CDR2 FVKESK, per germline. The CDR3 nucleotides read TGTGCCAGCAGCCAAGAGGGAGGGGGCAGCCTAAACGAAGCCAAAAACATTCAGTACTTC. It yields the protein CASSQEGGGSLNEAKNIQYF.

V usage is TRBV4-3 and J usage is TRBJ2-2; no clear D gene. The V gene lost 1 base and the J gene lost 6 bases, with 12 bases spanning the gap. The CDR3 has 15 residues. Per germline, CDR1 LGHNA and CDR2 YSLEER. The CDR3 nucleotides are TGCGCCAGCAGCCAAGGCCAGTTCGTATCCGGGGAGCTGTTTTTT. Translated, it gives CASSQGQFVSGELFF.

The chain combines TRBV27 with TRBJ1-2, with D unclear. CDR1 MNHEY and CDR2 SMNVEV come from the germline V gene (reference sequence). Trimming took 2 bases from V and 2 from J, leaving 15 bases between them. The CDR3 sequence is 16 residues long. For the CDR3, the DNA is TGTGCCAGCAGTTTAAGTTTCGGGCCAGAGAACTATGGCTACACCTTC. It is translated as CASSLSFGPENYGYTF.

CDR3 in amino acids: CASSSPGLAGPSDTQYF. In nucleotides, the CDR3 is TGTGCCAGCAGCTCTCCGGGACTAGCGGGGCCGTCAGATACGCAGTATTTT. The genes are TRBV6-2 or TRBV6-3 and TRBJ2-3; 13 bases are a match to TRBD2. J gave up 4 bases and V 6 bases, and 10 bases lay outside the gene matches. The CDR3 has 17 residues. The germline CDR1 and CDR2 sequences are MNHEY and SVGEGT.